This TCR beta chain appears in the sequencing data of a study of blood T cell repertoires in COVID-19. Across the study: Donors in the United States, Italy and Spain gave samples during acute or convalescent COVID-19.

From germline, CDR1 is LGHDT and CDR2 YNNKEL (reference sequence). CDR3 size: 15 residues. Germline trimming cut 1 base from V and 5 bases from J; bases unmatched to any gene: 1. This clone appeared a single time. Per the authors' pipeline: Nucleated cell number was recorded as an estimate derived from reference gene primer amplification. Measured with immunoSEQ multiplex PCR; TCRdb has only the in-frame clones, and not every one. V and J calls and clone size come straight from that table; D and trimming were deduced from the DNA. The table has some 21,000 clones, around 88% seen once. This receptor was obtained from a human donor with acute or convalescent COVID-19. The donor label of this sample is uncertain. Sequencing was done on a sample of peripheral blood. The V call is TRBV3-1 (or the pseudogene TRBV3-2), the J call TRBJ1-4; 10 bases agree with TRBD1. The CDR3: CASSQADRGNEKLFF. The CDR3, as DNA: TGTGCCAGCAGCCAAGCGGACAGGGGGAATGAAAAACTGTTTTTT.